This TCR beta chain comes out of a study of cytomegalovirus exposure and HLA in healthy donors. Details on this clone: Its antigen is undetermined.

Trimming took off 6 bases at V and 0 bases at J, with 11 bases between the two ends. The CDR3 sequence is 15 residues long. CDR1 and CDR2 from the germline V gene are WSHSY and SAAADI. General study points: Follow-up analysis found HLA locus-dependent TCR association rates, highest for DRB1 and lowest for HLA-C. Researchers had no immune exposure information except CMV serostatus available. In vitro checks showed that a few CMV-associated chains really do target CMV antigens. For most TCR sequences rarity was the rule, although some public TCRs occurred in many donors.

With 60 Vbeta and 13 Jbeta primers, the PCR was carried out. Here immunoSEQ multiplex PCR was the method, and the copy in TCRdb shows in-frame clones only, minus some. The sample lists over 150,000 clones; about 81% were seen once. Sequencing used PBMCs. This sequence was found in a woman between 18 and 30 years old in good health and CMV-seronegative. The genes are TRBV10-2 and TRBJ1-4, with D possibly being TRBD1 (6 bases). This CDR3 reads CASRMDSATNEKLFF. The CDR3 coding sequence is TGCGCCAGCAGGATGGACAGCGCAACTAATGAAAAACTGTTTTTT.